This TCR beta chain was recovered during a study of neurological immune-mediated disorders. Points from the study as a whole: HTLV-1-associated myelopathy had the most TCR clonal expansion, and multiple sclerosis had the least, less than healthy controls. None of the CDR3 amino acid sequences in expanded clones turned up in more than one subject, which points to private repertoires in all groups.

This clonotype is judged medium-sized. What it recognizes is unknown. TCRdb fed the 5' RACE reads into MiXCR, producing one record per CDR3 protein. Found here are 50,000 to 65,000 distinct CDR3 sequences, around 4.8% of them singletons; the top ten hold 3.4%. Unsorted libraries were generated from 2 million PBMCs held at -80 degrees C. The TCR comes from a woman in her fifties or sixties with multiple sclerosis. Sequencing input: PBMCs.

The DNA for the CDR3 is TGTGCCAGCACCACAGGGCCCGGCGGGGAGCTGTTTTTT. Protein product: CASTTGPGGELFF. The chain links TRBV12-3 or TRBV12-4 to TRBJ2-2; possible D gene TRBD1, 6 bases. The CDR3 loop spans 13 amino acids. V was pared by 7 bases and J by 7 bases, with 13 bases between.